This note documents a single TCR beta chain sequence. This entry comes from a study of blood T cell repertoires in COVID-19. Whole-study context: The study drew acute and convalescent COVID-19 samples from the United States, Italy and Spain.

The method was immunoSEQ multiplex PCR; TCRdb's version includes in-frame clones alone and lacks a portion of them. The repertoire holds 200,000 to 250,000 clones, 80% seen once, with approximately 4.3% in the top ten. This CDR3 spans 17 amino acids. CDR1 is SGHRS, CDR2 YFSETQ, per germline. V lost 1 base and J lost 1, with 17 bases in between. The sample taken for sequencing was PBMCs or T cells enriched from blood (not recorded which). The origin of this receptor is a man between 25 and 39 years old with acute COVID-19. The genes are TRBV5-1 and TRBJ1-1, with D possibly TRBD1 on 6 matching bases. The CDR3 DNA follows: TGCGCCAGCAGCTTGACAGGGCCCAAGGCACCGAACACTGAAGCTTTCTTT. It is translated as CASSLTGPKAPNTEAFF.